A single sample gave rise to the 27 T cell receptor beta chains below, sequenced in a study of T cell responses to AZD1222 COVID-19 vaccine. Clones were sequenced by immunoSEQ multiplex PCR, and TCRdb holds only the in-frame ones, with some missing. Among 70,000 to 90,000 clones listed, roughly nine tenths were seen once. The sequencing used peripheral blood, collected on day 0 of AZD1222 vaccination. These receptors originate from an adult in good health.

The chain combines TRBV2 with TRBJ2-1; D could derive from TRBD1 or TRBD2 (5 bases each). Germline V lookup: CDR1 SNHLY, CDR2 FYNNEI. V dropped 6 bases and J dropped 7 bases, with 25 bases sitting between them. This CDR3 is 17 amino acids long. CDR3 nucleotide sequence: TGTGCCAGCAGGCGAGGGGTTGTAGGTCGCGAAAGGAATGAGCAGTTCTTC. Amino acid sequence: CASRRGVVGRERNEQFF. Full variable domain (remainder filled in from reference TRBV2 and TRBJ2-1): EPEVTQTPSHQVTQMGQEVILRCVPISNHLYFYWYRQILGQKVEFLVSFYNNEISEKSEIFDDQFSVERPDGSNFTLKIRSTKLEDSAMYFCASRRGVVGRERNEQFFGPGTRLTVL.

V and J are TRBV6-6 and TRBJ1-1, with D perhaps matching TRBD1 (6 bases). With 5 bases removed from V and 6 bases from J, the gap between germline ends came to 13 bases. The CDR3 spans 13 residues. Germline CDR1 and CDR2: MNHNY and SVGAGI (reference sequence). The CDR3: CASSQMRGPEAFF. The CDR3, as DNA: TGTGCCAGCAGTCAGATGCGGGGGCCTGAAGCTTTCTTT.

This clone was counted a single time. V is TRBV6-6 and J is TRBJ1-1; perhaps TRBD1 as D (6 bases). Trimming removed 0 bases from V and 1 base from J, with 12 bases in between. CDR1 is MNHNY and CDR2 is SVGAGI in the germline V gene (reference sequence). This CDR3 is 16 amino acids long. CDR3 sequence reads: CASSYSAGAWNTEAFF. CDR3 sequence (DNA): TGTGCCAGCAGTTACTCGGCGGGGGCGTGGAACACTGAAGCTTTCTTT.

This chain connects TRBV23-1 to TRBJ1-5; TRBD1 might be the D (5 bases). TRBV23-1 has ORF status, its function being uncertain. Trimming left V 0 bases short and J 1 base short, with 10 bases between. CDR3 length: 16 amino acids. CDR3 DNA sequence: TGCGCCAGCAGTCAATCGGGGGAATCGAGCAATCAGCCCCAGCATTTT. Amino acid sequence: CASSQSGESSNQPQHF.

This chain links TRBV5-4 with TRBJ1-5, with D unresolved. Germline V lookup: CDR1 SGHNT, CDR2 YYREEE (reference sequence). This CDR3 has 13 amino acids. Trimming took 0 bases from V and 0 from J, leaving 1 base between them. The CDR3 loop is CASSLDSNQPQHF. The CDR3 DNA follows: TGTGCCAGCAGCTTGGATAGCAATCAGCCCCAGCATTTT.

This clone was seen more than once but under ten times. This chain joins TRBV10-2 and TRBJ1-3; D unclear. Germline CDR1 is WSHSY and CDR2 is SAAADI. This CDR3 spans 14 amino acids. Trimming removed 6 bases at V and 0 bases at J, with 9 bases between. For the CDR3, the DNA is TGCGCCAGCAGCCTCGGCCACTCTGGAAACACCATATATTTT. It specifies CASSLGHSGNTIYF.

The rearrangement uses TRBV13 and TRBJ2-1; 9 bases match TRBD2. The ends lost 5 bases at V and 4 bases at J; junction bases unmatched: 6. Per the germline V gene, CDR1 is PRHDT and CDR2 is FYEKMQ (reference sequence). The CDR3 is 15 residues long. The CDR3 region is CASSPGTSWYNEQFF. CDR3 nucleotide sequence: TGTGCCAGCAGCCCCGGGACTAGCTGGTACAATGAGCAGTTCTTC.

The chain combines TRBV10-3 with TRBJ2-5; 7 bases are shared with TRBD1. The length of the CDR3 is 15 residues. Germline assignment: CDR1 ENHRY and CDR2 SYGVKD. V dropped 1 base and J dropped 5; count of bases not matched to a gene: 7. The CDR3: CAISELQGTGETQYF. As DNA, the CDR3 is TGTGCCATCAGTGAGTTACAGGGGACGGGTGAGACCCAGTACTTC.

The chain recombines TRBV18 with TRBJ1-4; perhaps TRBD1 as D (6 bases). The germline gives CDR1 KGHSH, CDR2 LQKENI. This CDR3 has 14 residues. Deletions cut 1 base from V and 4 bases from J, with 7 bases between. The CDR3, as DNA: TGTGCCAGCTCACCACAAGGGGGTAATGAAAAACTGTTTTTT. This gives the protein CASSPQGGNEKLFF.

This rearrangement joins TRBV5-1 to TRBJ2-7; D may be TRBD2 (6 bases). Germline lookup yields CDR1 SGHRS and CDR2 YFSETQ. The CDR3 loop spans 14 amino acids. Trimming took 6 bases from V and 4 from J, leaving 17 bases between them. The DNA of the CDR3 is TGCGCCAGCAAGGGCGAGGTGGGGAGGTACGAGCAGTACTTC. Protein sequence: CASKGEVGRYEQYF.

The chain employs TRBV6-5 and TRBJ1-4, with 8 bases that match TRBD1. With 7 bases clipped from V and 4 bases from J, the junction kept 5 bases outside the gene matches. CDR1 MNHEY and CDR2 SVGAGI come from the germline V gene. This CDR3 has 14 amino acids. CDR3 nucleotides: TGTGCCAGCACCCAGGACAGGGTTAATGAAAAACTGTTTTTT. It yields the protein CASTQDRVNEKLFF.

CDR3 bases: TGTGCCAGCAGTTCACAGGGTTCCGAGCAGTACTTC. It translates to CASSSQGSEQYF. The J gene is TRBJ2-7, the V gene TRBV27; D is possibly TRBD1 (6 bases). The germline CDR1 and CDR2 sequences are MNHEY and SMNVEV (reference sequence). Trimming left V 4 bases short and J 6 bases short, with 10 bases between. CDR3 length equals 12 residues.

The chain recombines TRBV3-1 (or the pseudogene TRBV3-2) with TRBJ1-5; no clear D gene. V was cut by 0 bases and J by 4 bases, with 13 bases left in between. This CDR3 contains 16 residues. Germline loops: CDR1 LGHDT, CDR2 YNNKEL (reference sequence). This CDR3 reads CASSQDGQALNQPQHF. The CDR3 DNA reads as TGTGCCAGCAGCCAAGATGGGCAGGCTCTAAATCAGCCCCAGCATTTT.

The chain has TRBV18 and TRBJ2-5; 11 bases line up with TRBD1. V shed 5 bases and J 2 bases; nucleotides not matched to a gene: 4. The length of the CDR3 is 15 residues. CDR1 KGHSH and CDR2 LQKENI come from the germline V gene. The CDR3 DNA follows: TGTGCCAGCTCATCTGGACAGGGGGCTCAAGAGACCCAGTACTTC. Translating gives CASSSGQGAQETQYF.

The genes are TRBV6-6 and TRBJ2-7, with 7 bases aligning to TRBD2. In germline, CDR1 is MNHNY, CDR2 SVGAGI (reference sequence). CDR3 length equals 14 residues. Trimming removed 6 bases from V and 6 bases from J; junction bases left unmatched: 11. CDR3 loop: CASSATGGSSEQYF. In DNA form, the CDR3 reads TGTGCCAGCAGCGCGACGGGGGGTTCAAGCGAGCAGTACTTC.

As DNA, the CDR3 is TGTGCCAGCAGCTTAGTGGGGGCAAGTAGCTCCTACAATGAGCAGTTCTTC. This encodes CASSLVGASSSYNEQFF. The chain carries TRBV11-3 and TRBJ2-1, with a tentative D call TRBD1 (6 bases). V lost 1 base, J lost 0 bases, and 13 bases lay in between. Germline CDR1 and CDR2: SGHNT and YENEEA. The CDR3 has 17 amino acids. Based on the CDR3 plus reference TRBV11-3 and TRBJ2-1, the full variable domain is EAGVVQSPRYKIIEKKQPVAFWCNPISGHNTLYWYLQNLGQGPELLIRYENEEAVDDSQLPKDRFSAERLKGVDSTLKIQPAELGDSAVYLCASSLVGASSSYNEQFFGPGTRLTVL.

The rearrangement uses TRBV19 and TRBJ2-1; 8 bases are a match to TRBD1. The CDR3 is made up of 15 amino acids. V gave up 4 bases and J gave up 2 bases; unmatched junction bases: 4. Germline values: CDR1 LNHDA, CDR2 SQIVND (reference sequence). CDR3 DNA: TGTGCCAGTAGTACAGACAGGGGACCCTACAATGAGCAGTTCTTC. Its protein is CASSTDRGPYNEQFF.

J is TRBJ2-5 and V is TRBV5-1; 8 bases align to TRBD1. This CDR3 is 14 amino acids long. The V segment lost 2 bases and the J segment 5 bases; nucleotides outside the gene matches: 5. Germline-derived CDR1 and CDR2 are SGHRS and YFSETQ. CDR3 loop: CASSLLQGDETQYF. DNA for the CDR3: TGCGCCAGCAGCTTACTACAGGGGGATGAGACCCAGTACTTC.

The chain joins TRBV10-3 to TRBJ2-1; 14 positions match TRBD2. Germline V gene data show CDR1 as ENHRY and CDR2 as SYGVKD. CDR3 size: 16 residues. The junction had 3 bases not matched to a gene; V was cut back by 2 bases and J by 6 bases. Here the CDR3 reads CAISEGGLAGGNEQFF. For the CDR3, the DNA is TGTGCCATCAGTGAGGGCGGACTAGCGGGGGGCAATGAGCAGTTCTTC.

The gene calls are TRBV30 and TRBJ2-2, with no clear D. Germline V CDR1 and CDR2: GTSNPN, SVGIG (reference sequence). The length of the CDR3 is 14 residues. V lost 4 bases and J 0 bases, leaving 9 bases between the germline ends. In nucleotides, the CDR3 is TGTGCCTGGAAGAGAGAAACGAACACCGGGGAGCTGTTTTTT. It codes for CAWKRETNTGELFF. The full variable domain, completed using reference TRBV30 and TRBJ2-2, is SQTIHQWPATLVQPVGSPLSLECTVEGTSNPNLYWYRQAAGRGLQLLFYSVGIGQISSEVPQNLSASRPQDRQFILSSKKLLLSDSGFYLCAWKRETNTGELFFGEGSRLTVL.

V is TRBV10-1 and J is TRBJ2-3; D is unclear. Germline CDR1 and CDR2: WNHNN and SYGVQD (reference sequence). There are 14 residues in the CDR3. Trimming left V 2 bases short and J 4 bases short, with 10 bases between. CDR3 amino acids: CASSEGQLADTQYF. Written as DNA, the CDR3 is TGCGCCAGCAGTGAGGGTCAGCTGGCAGATACGCAGTATTTT.

The V and J genes are TRBV5-4 and TRBJ1-6; D possibly corresponds to TRBD1 (6 bases). The CDR3 extends over 16 amino acids. Trimming left V 1 base short and J 7 bases short, with 15 bases between. CDR1 and CDR2 from the germline V gene are SGHNT and YYREEE (reference sequence). The DNA for the CDR3 is TGTGCCAGCAGCTTGTCGAAACAGGGCCCCAATTCACCCCTCCACTTT. Translating gives CASSLSKQGPNSPLHF.

V gene TRBV2 combines with J gene TRBJ2-5; tentative D call: TRBD2 (5 bases). The germline V and J ends were trimmed by 2 bases and 5 bases, with 18 bases remaining between them. There are 16 residues in the CDR3. Germline CDR1 and CDR2: SNHLY and FYNNEI. The CDR3 sequence: CASSEPPTRTMETQYF. The CDR3 nucleotides are TGTGCCAGCAGTGAACCCCCCACTAGAACGATGGAGACCCAGTACTTC. Full variable domain (missing parts from reference TRBV2 and TRBJ2-5): EPEVTQTPSHQVTQMGQEVILRCVPISNHLYFYWYRQILGQKVEFLVSFYNNEISEKSEIFDDQFSVERPDGSNFTLKIRSTKLEDSAMYFCASSEPPTRTMETQYFGPGTRLLVL.

The gene calls are TRBV18 and TRBJ2-2; 7 bases are a match to TRBD1. The CDR3 contains 15 residues. V lost 6 bases, J lost 5 bases, and 9 bases stayed unmatched. Germline V gene sequence: CDR1 KGHSH, CDR2 LQKENI. CDR3 nucleotides: TGTGCCAGCTCTAACCGGGACAGCAATACCGGGGAGCTGTTTTTT. Encoded protein: CASSNRDSNTGELFF. The full variable domain, with the rest looked up from reference TRBV18 and TRBJ2-2, is NAGVMQNPRHLVRRRGQEARLRCSPMKGHSHVYWYRQLPEEGLKFMVYLQKENIIDESGMPKERFSAEFPKEGPSILRIQQVVRGDSAAYFCASSNRDSNTGELFFGEGSRLTVL.

This clone was observed a handful of times. The gene calls are TRBV7-2 and TRBJ2-1; D not certain. This CDR3 region has 14 residues. The germline CDR1 and CDR2 sequences are SGHTA and FQGNSA. V was shortened by 7 bases and J by 8 bases, with 18 bases between the two germline ends. CDR3 protein: CASTILGQVHEQFF. The CDR3 DNA reads TGTGCCAGCACGATCCTCGGGCAAGTCCATGAGCAGTTCTTC.

The chain employs TRBV19 and TRBJ2-1; maybe TRBD1 (7 bases). This CDR3 region has 16 residues. The V end was cut by 9 bases, the J end by 4 bases, with 22 bases between. From germline, CDR1 is LNHDA and CDR2 SQIVND (reference sequence). CDR3 sequence: CASRTPDRAGYNEQFF. CDR3 DNA: TGTGCCAGCAGGACGCCCGACAGGGCGGGATACAATGAGCAGTTCTTC.

The rearrangement links TRBV27 to TRBJ1-6, with 8 bases that match TRBD1. CDR3 length: 16 residues. V gave up 5 bases and J gave up 5 bases; unmatched junction bases: 8. Germline assignment: CDR1 MNHEY and CDR2 SMNVEV (reference sequence). Here the CDR3 DNA reads TGTGCCAGCAGTCCCTACCAGGGGGCGAATAATTCACCCCTCCACTTT. Protein: CASSPYQGANNSPLHF.